Below, one TCR beta chain is given with its context. Looked up from germline, CDR1 is SGHDN and CDR2 is FVKESK. Trimming removed 1 base from V and 3 bases from J, with 13 bases in between. There are 15 residues in the CDR3. This specimen comes from a study of shared clonotypes between healthy human individuals. Every immunoSEQ plate was one replicate of a subset's evenly spread DNA. Produced via immunoSEQ multiplex PCR; TCRdb's table is partial and in-frame only. The sample has 660,000 or so clones; roughly 96% are singletons. CD45RO-negative, CCR7-selected cells formed the naive CD8 fraction, which excluded terminally differentiated effector memory CD45RA+ cells.

The sequenced sample was naive CD8+ T cells sorted from blood. The V gene is TRBV14, the J gene TRBJ2-7; TRBD1 or TRBD2 may be the D gene (5 bases each). The sequence was obtained from a woman in her twenties or thirties in good health. The CDR3 spells CASSQGTSGVYEQYF. The CDR3 DNA follows: TGTGCCAGCAGCCAAGGGACATCCGGGGTCTACGAGCAGTACTTC.